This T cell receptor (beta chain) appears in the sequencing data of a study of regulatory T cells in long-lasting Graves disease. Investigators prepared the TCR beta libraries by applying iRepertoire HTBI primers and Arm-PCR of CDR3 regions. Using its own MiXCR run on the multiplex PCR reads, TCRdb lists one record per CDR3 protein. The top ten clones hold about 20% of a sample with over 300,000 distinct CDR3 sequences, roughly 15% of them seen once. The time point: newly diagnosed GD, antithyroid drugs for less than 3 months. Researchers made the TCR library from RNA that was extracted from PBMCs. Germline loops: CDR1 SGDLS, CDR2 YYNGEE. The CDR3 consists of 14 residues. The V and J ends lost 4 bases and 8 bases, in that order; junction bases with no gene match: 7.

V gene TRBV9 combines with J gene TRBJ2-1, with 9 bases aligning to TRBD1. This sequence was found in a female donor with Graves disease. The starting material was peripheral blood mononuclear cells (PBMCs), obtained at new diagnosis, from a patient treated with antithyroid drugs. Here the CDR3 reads CASSPLTGGDEQFF. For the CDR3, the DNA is TGTGCCAGCAGCCCCTTGACAGGGGGGGATGAGCAGTTCTTC.